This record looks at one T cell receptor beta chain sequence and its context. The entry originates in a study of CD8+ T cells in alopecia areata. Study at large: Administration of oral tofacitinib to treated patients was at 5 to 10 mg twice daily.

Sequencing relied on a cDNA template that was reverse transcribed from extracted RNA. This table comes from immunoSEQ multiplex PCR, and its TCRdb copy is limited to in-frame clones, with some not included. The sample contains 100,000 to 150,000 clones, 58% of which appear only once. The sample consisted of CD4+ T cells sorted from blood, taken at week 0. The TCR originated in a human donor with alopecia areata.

The CDR3 nucleotides read TGTGCCAGCAGCAACGACAGGGATTCACCCCTCCACTTT. Its protein product is CASSNDRDSPLHF. V gene TRBV7-3 combines with J gene TRBJ1-6; 7 bases agree with TRBD1. The CDR3 loop spans 13 amino acids. Germline CDR1 reads SGHTA; CDR2 reads FQGTGA. Trimming removed 5 bases from V and 8 bases from J; junction bases left unmatched: 3. Using reference TRBV7-3 and TRBJ1-6 for the parts outside the CDR3, the full variable domain is GAGVSQTPSNKVTEKGKYVELRCDPISGHTALYWYRQSLGQGPEFLIYFQGTGAADDSGLPNDRFFAVRPEGSVSTLKIQRTERGDSAVYLCASSNDRDSPLHFGNGTRLTVT.